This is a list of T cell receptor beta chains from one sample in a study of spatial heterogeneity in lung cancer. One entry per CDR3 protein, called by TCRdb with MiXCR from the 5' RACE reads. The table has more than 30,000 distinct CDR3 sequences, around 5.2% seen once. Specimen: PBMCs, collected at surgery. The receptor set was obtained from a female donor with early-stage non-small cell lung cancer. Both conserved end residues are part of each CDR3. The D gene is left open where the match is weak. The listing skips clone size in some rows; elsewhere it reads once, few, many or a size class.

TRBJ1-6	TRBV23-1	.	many	TGCGCCAGCAGTCAATCGCCCCCGCGCAGGGATGATTCACCCCTCCACTTT	CASSQSPPRRDDSPLHF
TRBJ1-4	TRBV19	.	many	TGTGCCAGTAGTGCCCGCGGTGAAAAACTGTTTTTT	CASSARGEKLFF
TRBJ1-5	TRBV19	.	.	TGTGCCAGTAGTATAGTTGGGGAGAATCAGCCCCAGCATTTT	CASSIVGENQPQHF
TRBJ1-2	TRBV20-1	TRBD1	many	TGCAGTGCTAGCTCGACAGGGGTTTATGGCTACACCTTC	CSASSTGVYGYTF
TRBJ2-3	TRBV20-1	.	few	TGCAGTGCTCAGCCTGGGACGATGGGCACAGATACGCAGTATTTT	CSAQPGTMGTDTQYF
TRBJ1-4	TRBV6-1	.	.	TGTGCCAGCACCCAAGGGGGGGCAACTAATGAAAAACTGTTTTTT	CASTQGGATNEKLFF
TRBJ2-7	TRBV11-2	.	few	TGTGCCAGCAGCTTAACACATACCTACGAGCAGTACTTC	CASSLTHTYEQYF
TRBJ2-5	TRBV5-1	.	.	TGCGCCAGCCACCCAGACAGGTCCCAAGAGACCCAGTACTTC	CASHPDRSQETQYF
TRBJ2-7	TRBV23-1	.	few	TGCGCCAGCAGTCAATCGAAGCTGGCAGGGGATACCTACGAGCAGTACTTC	CASSQSKLAGDTYEQYF
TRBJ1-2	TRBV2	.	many	TGTGCCAGCATCCCGTGGGGCTCAACCTATGGCTACACCTTC	CASIPWGSTYGYTF
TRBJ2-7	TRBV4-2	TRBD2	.	TGTGCCAGCAGCCAAGATGATAGCGGGGGCGAGCAGTACTTC	CASSQDDSGGEQYF
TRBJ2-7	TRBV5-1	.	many	TGCGCCAGCAGCCCGGACAACTCCTACGAGCAGTACTTC	CASSPDNSYEQYF
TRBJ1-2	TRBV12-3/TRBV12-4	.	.	TGTGCCAGCAGTCCCAGCCGGAACTATGGCTACACCTTC	CASSPSRNYGYTF
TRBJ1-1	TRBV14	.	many	TGTGCCAGCAGCCAAGTTGGGAGGAAGGCTTTCTTT	CASSQVGRKAFF
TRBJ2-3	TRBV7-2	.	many	TGTGCCAGCAGCCCCCGTCTATTCACAGATACGCAGTATTTT	CASSPRLFTDTQYF
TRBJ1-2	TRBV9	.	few	TGTGCCAGCAGCGTCTCCGGGCGTGACTATGGCTACACCTTC	CASSVSGRDYGYTF